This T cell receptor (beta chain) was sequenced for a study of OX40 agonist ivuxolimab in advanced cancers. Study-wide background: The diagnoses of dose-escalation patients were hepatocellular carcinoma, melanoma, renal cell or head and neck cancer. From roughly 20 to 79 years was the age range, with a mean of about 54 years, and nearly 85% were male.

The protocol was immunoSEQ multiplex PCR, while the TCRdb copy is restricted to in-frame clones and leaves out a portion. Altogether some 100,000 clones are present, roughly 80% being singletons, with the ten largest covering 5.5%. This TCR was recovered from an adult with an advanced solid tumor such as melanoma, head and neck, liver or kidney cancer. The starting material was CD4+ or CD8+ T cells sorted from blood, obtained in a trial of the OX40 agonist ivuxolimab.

CDR3 coding DNA: TGTGCCAGCAGCTCACTCGGGGCGGAGCAGTACTTC. It encodes CASSSLGAEQYF. This chain joins TRBV5-8 and TRBJ2-7, with D perhaps assigned TRBD1 or TRBD2 (5 bases each). V was trimmed by 3 bases and J by 7 bases, leaving 11 bases between them. The CDR3 sequence is 12 residues long. Germline V lookup: CDR1 SGHTS, CDR2 YDEGEE.